The 18 T cell receptor beta chains presented below share a single source sample, sequenced in a study of cytotoxic CD8 clonotypes in ibrutinib-treated CLL. Profiled with immunoSEQ multiplex PCR; TCRdb holds only in-frame clones, not every one. The table records more than 110,000 clones, 80% to 95% of them present only once. The material sequenced was PBMCs, taken after 12 months of ibrutinib treatment. The receptors stem from a human donor with chronic lymphocytic leukemia.

By share, this clone counts as medium-sized. The genes are TRBV7-9 and TRBJ2-1, with 11 bases aligning to TRBD2. The V and J ends lost 5 bases and 5 bases, in that order; junction bases with no gene match: 8. Germline CDR1 is SEHNR and CDR2 is FQNEAQ (reference sequence). The CDR3 contains 16 residues. CDR3 nucleotide sequence: TGTGCCAGCAGCCTCATGGGACTAGCGGATAACAATGAGCAGTTCTTC. Its protein product is CASSLMGLADNNEQFF.

The rearrangement joins TRBV2 to TRBJ2-2, with 10 bases identical to TRBD2. The J segment lost 5 bases and the V segment lost 6 bases, leaving 6 bases of the junction unmatched. This CDR3 has 15 residues. Germline-derived CDR1 and CDR2 are SNHLY and FYNNEI. The CDR3, as DNA: TGTGCCAGCAGGCTGCTAGCGGGAGTTACCGGGGAGCTGTTTTTT. This gives the protein CASRLLAGVTGELFF.

This chain connects TRBV29-1 to TRBJ2-6, with 7 bases lining up with TRBD1. Germline CDR1 SQVTM, CDR2 ANQGSEA. This CDR3 is built from 13 residues. The V segment lost 5 bases and the J segment 3 bases; nucleotides outside the gene matches: 1. CDR3 region: CSVRGLGANVLTF. CDR3 DNA: TGCAGCGTTAGGGGGCTTGGGGCCAACGTCCTGACTTTC.

This chain links TRBV7-9 with TRBJ2-7; D remains ambiguous. V was clipped by 6 bases and J by 2 bases, with 17 bases between them. CDR1 is SEHNR, CDR2 FQNEAQ, per germline (reference sequence). The CDR3 covers 15 residues. The CDR3 bases are TGTGCCAGCAGATCACCATATACAGCAACCTACGAGCAGTACTTC. It codes for CASRSPYTATYEQYF.

This rearrangement joins TRBV5-4 to TRBJ2-7, with a tentative D call TRBD1 (5 bases). V was cut by 0 bases and J by 5 bases, with 12 bases left in between. This CDR3 contains 14 residues. CDR1 and CDR2 (germline): SGHNT, YYREEE (reference sequence). The CDR3 sequence is CASSLEPLGDEQYF. The CDR3, as DNA: TGTGCCAGCAGCTTGGAACCCCTAGGGGACGAGCAGTACTTC. The full variable domain, in which reference TRBV5-4 and TRBJ2-7 provide the parts outside the CDR3, is ETGVTQSPTHLIKTRGQQVTLRCSSQSGHNTVSWYQQALGQGPQFIFQYYREEENGRGNFPPRFSGLQFPNYSSELNVNALELDDSALYLCASSLEPLGDEQYFGPGTRLTVT.

The CDR3, as DNA: TGTGCCAGCAGCGGCAGCTGGGCCAACGTCCTGACTTTC. It translates to CASSGSWANVLTF. The V and J genes are TRBV7-2 and TRBJ2-6, with unresolved D. The CDR3 spans 13 residues. Trimming stripped 5 bases from V and 5 bases from J, with 7 bases between. Germline values: CDR1 SGHTA, CDR2 FQGNSA.

The rearrangement joins TRBV29-1 to TRBJ1-4; D call uncertain. This CDR3 is 13 amino acids long. Germline V lookup: CDR1 SQVTM, CDR2 ANQGSEA. With 6 bases removed from V and 8 bases from J, the gap between germline ends came to 16 bases. The CDR3: CSVRGRFKEKLFF. CDR3 nucleotides: TGCAGCGTCCGCGGACGGTTCAAGGAAAAACTGTTTTTT.

This clone showed up just once. The chain joins TRBV19 to TRBJ1-5; TRBD1 matches 9 bases. After removal of 3 bases from V and 2 bases from J, the junction contained 5 bases not matched to a gene. The V gene's germline CDR1 is LNHDA and CDR2 SQIVND (reference sequence). The CDR3 covers 16 residues. The CDR3 nucleotides read TGTGCCAGTAGTATCCCCCGGGACAGGGGCAATCAGCCCCAGCATTTT. It translates to CASSIPRDRGNQPQHF.

This rearrangement joins TRBV6-6 to TRBJ2-2; possibly TRBD2 for D (6 bases). The V gene's germline CDR1 is MNHNY and CDR2 SVGAGI (reference sequence). The CDR3 has 15 residues. Trimming removed 5 bases at V and 6 bases at J, with 16 bases between. CDR3 bases: TGTGCCAGCAGTCGCGGGGCCGAGCTCCCCGGGGAGCTGTTTTTT. This translates into CASSRGAELPGELFF.

The rearrangement uses TRBV27 and TRBJ1-2; 7 positions agree with TRBD1. The junction had 11 bases not matched to a gene; V was cut back by 5 bases and J by 8 bases. Germline V gene sequence: CDR1 MNHEY, CDR2 SMNVEV (reference sequence). This CDR3 contains 14 residues. DNA of the CDR3: TGTGCCAGCAGTCGGAACAGGGGTGAGGGGGGCTACACCTTC. It translates to CASSRNRGEGGYTF.

The chain uses TRBV19 and TRBJ2-3; 7 bases map to TRBD2. The trim removed 5 bases at V and 4 bases at J, leaving 9 bases unmatched. Germline lookup yields CDR1 LNHDA and CDR2 SQIVND (reference sequence). There are 15 residues in the CDR3. DNA for the CDR3: TGTGCCAGTAGTTCGGGCGGGAGTGGATCAGATACGCAGTATTTT. Amino acids: CASSSGGSGSDTQYF.

This clone was counted once. As DNA, the CDR3 is TGTGCCAGCAGTACAACCCCCCTACAGGGAGGCAATCAGCCCCAGCATTTT. Protein product: CASSTTPLQGGNQPQHF. The chain combines TRBV27 with TRBJ1-5, with a tentative D call TRBD1 (6 bases). The CDR3 runs to 17 residues. Per the germline V gene, CDR1 is MNHEY and CDR2 is SMNVEV (reference sequence). Trimming took 5 bases from V and 2 from J, leaving 19 bases between them.

This chain joins TRBV30 and TRBJ2-4, with TRBD1 as a possible D gene (6 bases). The V and J ends lost 4 bases and 0 bases respectively, with 16 bases between them. In germline, CDR1 is GTSNPN, CDR2 SVGIG (reference sequence). The CDR3 totals 16 residues. The CDR3 nucleotides are TGTGCCTGGAACCCACAGGGTATCGTAGCCAAAAACATTCAGTACTTC. Its translation: CAWNPQGIVAKNIQYF. The full variable domain, with the rest looked up from reference TRBV30 and TRBJ2-4, is SQTIHQWPATLVQPVGSPLSLECTVEGTSNPNLYWYRQAAGRGLQLLFYSVGIGQISSEVPQNLSASRPQDRQFILSSKKLLLSDSGFYLCAWNPQGIVAKNIQYFGAGTRLSVL.

V usage is TRBV27 and J usage is TRBJ2-7; the D is unclear. The V and J ends lost 0 bases and 2 bases respectively, with 5 bases between them. The CDR3 has 13 amino acids. Germline CDR1 and CDR2: MNHEY and SMNVEV (reference sequence). The CDR3 DNA sequence: TGTGCCAGCAGTTTATCTGGGGCCTACGAGCAGTACTTC. Protein product: CASSLSGAYEQYF.

The rearrangement links TRBV10-3 to TRBJ2-5, with 9 nucleotides matching TRBD2. V lost 7 bases, J lost 3 bases, and 6 bases stayed unmatched. The CDR3 contains 14 residues. Per germline, CDR1 ENHRY and CDR2 SYGVKD. For the CDR3, the DNA is TGTGCCATCACGGGTGGCGGGAGGGAAGAGACCCAGTACTTC. Amino acids: CAITGGGREETQYF.

The chain couples TRBV6-6 to TRBJ1-2; perhaps TRBD1 as D (6 bases). Germline V gives CDR1 MNHNY, CDR2 SVGAGI (reference sequence). This CDR3 contains 16 residues. The V end lost 6 bases, the J end lost 0 bases, and 17 bases lay between the germline ends. The chain's CDR3 is CASSHWTTGTNYGYTF. For the CDR3, the DNA is TGTGCCAGCAGCCACTGGACCACAGGGACTAACTATGGCTACACCTTC.

CDR3 amino acids: CSVEGSSGNTIYF. In DNA, the CDR3 is TGCAGCGTTGAAGGGAGCTCTGGAAACACCATATATTTT. The rearrangement links TRBV29-1 to TRBJ1-3; D remains ambiguous. CDR1 is SQVTM and CDR2 is ANQGSEA in the germline V gene. The V gene lost 1 base and the J gene lost 0 bases, with 4 bases spanning the gap. The CDR3 spans 13 residues.

The V gene is TRBV6-5, the J gene TRBJ2-3, with unresolved D. The length of the CDR3 is 14 residues. The ends were cut back, 6 bases at V and 4 bases at J, with 14 bases in the middle. CDR1 and CDR2 (germline): MNHEY, SVGAGI. This chain's CDR3 is CASSPRPSPDTQYF. The CDR3 DNA follows: TGTGCCAGCAGCCCGCGTCCGAGTCCAGATACGCAGTATTTT.